This TCR beta chain stems from a study of T cells in Graves' hyperthyroidism and ophthalmopathy. Findings of the study overall: Within blood appeared most thyroid clonotypes that had expanded above 0.001.

TCR beta CDR3 regions were amplified from RNA. The HTBI set primed first-round TCR CDR3 RT-PCR. Using its own MiXCR run on the multiplex PCR reads, TCRdb lists one record per CDR3 protein. Of 490,000 or so distinct CDR3 sequences listed, over 35% are singletons. Clinical symptoms, serum thyroxine and TRAb, thyroid ultrasound and orbital computed tomography together formed the diagnostic basis. About this clonotype: Its antigen is not identified.

Germline CDR1 ENHRY, CDR2 SYGVKD. V lost 6 bases to trimming and J lost 2 bases, with 14 bases between them. The CDR3 covers 16 residues. This TCR derives from an adult woman with Graves' disease, either hyperthyroidism or ophthalmopathy (not recorded which). The sample consisted of peripheral blood or thyroid tissue (not recorded which). This rearrangement joins TRBV10-3 to TRBJ2-6; the D is unclear. The CDR3, as DNA: TGTGCCATCAGCACGATGAATCCAGCTGGGGCCAACGTCCTGACTTTC. It translates to CAISTMNPAGANVLTF.